This TCR beta chain stems from a study of Graves' ophthalmopathy and Graves' hyperthyroidism (dated by TCRdb to about 2018). For the wider study: Peripheral blood samples were taken at the time of initial diagnosis, before any treatment was given. TCR beta repertoire signatures were used to distinguish Graves' ophthalmopathy from Graves' hyperthyroidism and to predict progression to ophthalmopathy. In total, 135 blood samples were TCR-sequenced: around 42 ophthalmopathy, some 75 hyperthyroidism and about 17 hyperthyroidism-to-ophthalmopathy patients. To explore V-J signatures that separate ophthalmopathy from hyperthyroidism, a discovery set of 100 patients was enrolled, consisting of fewer than 45 with ophthalmopathy and some 59 with stable hyperthyroidism. An independent validation cohort comprised some 19 hyperthyroidism patients and some 16 patients who later progressed from hyperthyroidism to ophthalmopathy. In about six hyperthyroidism patients, the T-cell repertoires found in thyroid tissue were compared with those found in blood. Once sampling was done, hyperthyroidism patients were given methimazole at a starting dose of 30 mg daily, while ophthalmopathy patients were given high-dose intravenous methylprednisolone.

The ophthalmopathy patients had moderately to severely active disease, with a Clinical Activity Score of 3 or higher, a NOSPECS grade of 4 or higher, and a disease duration of less than 3 months. Patients with other autoimmune diseases, uncontrolled infections, pregnancy or lactation were excluded. Clinical symptoms, serum thyroxine, TRAb, thyroid ultrasound and orbital computed tomography formed the basis of the diagnosis. PBMCs were isolated from approximately 10 ml of fresh peripheral blood by Ficoll-Paque density gradient centrifugation. Total RNA was extracted using Trizol reagent, and RNA quality was checked on an Agilent 2100 Bioanalyzer. To note about this clonotype: Its binding antigen is unknown. The input lacks base qualities; no much larger clone sits a single base away.

Results and caveats for the whole study, not just this receptor: Among expanded thyroid clonotypes with frequency above 0.001, most also showed up in blood, which suggests that blood repertoires may reflect the thyroid immune response. Sample size was not predetermined statistically, and investigators were not blinded to group allocation. In validation, the model predicted ophthalmopathy progression with less than 71% sensitivity and roughly 78% specificity; more than ten predicted patients were CT-confirmed with GO in a median of approximately 6.2 months. In cross-validation, the 13-signature model distinguished ophthalmopathy from stable hyperthyroidism with approximately 85% sensitivity and 81% to 83% specificity, and in the test set the corresponding values were approximately 80% and 75%.

For repertoire sequencing, TCR beta CDR3 regions were amplified from RNA transcripts. A first-round RT-PCR used HTBI primers with the Qiagen OneStep RT-PCR kit, followed by a second-round multiplex PCR, size selection and purification. Libraries were sequenced on an Illumina HiSeq2000 using paired-end 100 bp reads. Regarding the original processing steps: Reads were processed with SOAPnuke, discarding reads with adapters, uncalled bases, mean Phred below 15, or no exact constant-primer or identifier match. COPE v1.2.5 was used to merge the high-quality paired reads. Unique nucleotide sequences were defined as clonotypes and aligned to IMGT TRB V, D and J references using MiTCR v1.1. The analysis was limited to V-J combinations with a frequency above 0.0001, which together covered just over 98% of the repertoires. A TCR clonal expansion and chaos score per V-J combination was defined as the ratio of F50 clonal expansion to chaos observed in the TCRdist matrix. Features were reduced by Welch's t-statistics and random forest to approximately 12 V-J combinations, which fed a naive Bayes classifier. The Morisita-Horn index was used to measure how similar the thyroid and blood repertoires were. TCRdb's own reprocessing of the public reads used fastp at Q25 and MiXCR and kept productive beta chains. Merged by CDR3 protein, the rows form single entries marked with the most common genes and DNA. What appears here as the V and J calls and clone size reflects TCRdb's work, not the paper's. Within this sample are about 660,000 distinct CDR3 sequences, with about 41% of them counted one time only. The ten largest clones take up 3% to 3.5% of the sample.

Source material: peripheral blood. This receptor was taken from an adult man with Graves' ophthalmopathy.

CDR3 protein: CASSLVGTRTEYEQYF. The base sequence is TGTGCCAGCAGCTTAGTGGGGACAAGGACAGAATACGAGCAGTACTTC. Recombination joined TRBV7-4 with TRBJ2-7; TRBD1 is a possible D gene, resting on 6 matching bases. Its CDR3 holds 16 amino acids, cysteine through phenylalanine. Just the 48-base CDR3 DNA is kept, in frame starting at base 1. The junction shows trimming of 1 base on V and 4 bases on J, plus 17 bases between the germline ends. From the germline V gene, CDR1 is SGHVT and CDR2 is SQSDAQ.